The 2 T cell receptor beta chains below were found in one sample sequenced in a study of neurological immune-mediated disorders. TCRdb ran MiXCR on the 5' RACE reads and lists one entry per CDR3 protein. The sample shows 40,000 to 50,000 distinct CDR3 sequences, 2% to 3% of them seen only once. The sequenced sample was PBMCs. All receptors derive from a man under 40 with multiple sclerosis.

This clonotype was seen at least ten times. The genes are TRBV6-5 and TRBJ1-1, with 7 nucleotides matching TRBD1. J lost 6 bases, V lost 7 bases, and 17 bases had no gene match. Germline V gene data show CDR1 as MNHEY and CDR2 as SVGAGI. This CDR3 region has 16 residues. The CDR3 reads CASTWSIGGQGAEAFF. The DNA for the CDR3 is TGTGCCAGCACCTGGAGCATCGGCGGGCAGGGGGCTGAAGCTTTCTTT.

This clonotype has at least ten counts. The V call is TRBV20-1, the J call TRBJ1-4; D unresolved. Trimming left V 4 bases short and J 5 bases short, with 8 bases between. The CDR3 consists of 12 residues. Germline V gene lookup returns CDR1 DFQATT and CDR2 SNEGSKA (reference sequence). For the CDR3, the DNA is TGCAGTGCTATGGTTCGGAATGAAAAACTGTTTTTT. Translating it yields CSAMVRNEKLFF.